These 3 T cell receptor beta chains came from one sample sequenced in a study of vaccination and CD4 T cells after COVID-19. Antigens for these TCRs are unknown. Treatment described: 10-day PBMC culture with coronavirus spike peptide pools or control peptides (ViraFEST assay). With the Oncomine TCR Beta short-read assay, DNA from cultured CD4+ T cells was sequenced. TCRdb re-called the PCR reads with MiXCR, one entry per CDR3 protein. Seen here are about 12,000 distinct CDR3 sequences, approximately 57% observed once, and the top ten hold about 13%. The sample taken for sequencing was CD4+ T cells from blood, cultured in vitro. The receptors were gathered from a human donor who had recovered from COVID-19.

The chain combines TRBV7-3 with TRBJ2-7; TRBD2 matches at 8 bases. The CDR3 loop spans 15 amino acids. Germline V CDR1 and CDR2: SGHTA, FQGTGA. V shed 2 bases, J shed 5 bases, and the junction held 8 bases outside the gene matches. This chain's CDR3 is CASSLQASGYNEQYF. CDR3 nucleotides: TGTGCCAGCAGCTTACAGGCTAGCGGGTACAACGAGCAGTACTTC.

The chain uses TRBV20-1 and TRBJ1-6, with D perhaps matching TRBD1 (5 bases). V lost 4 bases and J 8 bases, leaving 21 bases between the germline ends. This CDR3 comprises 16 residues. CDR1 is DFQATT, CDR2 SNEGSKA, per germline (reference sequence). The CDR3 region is CSAKNVGQGVYSPLHF. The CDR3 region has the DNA TGCAGTGCTAAGAATGTTGGGCAGGGAGTTTATTCACCCCTCCACTTT.

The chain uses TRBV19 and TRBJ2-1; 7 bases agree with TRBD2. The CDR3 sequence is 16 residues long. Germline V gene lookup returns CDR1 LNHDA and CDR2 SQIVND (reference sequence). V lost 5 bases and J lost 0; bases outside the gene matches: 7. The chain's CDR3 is CASSPMRGSSYNEQFF. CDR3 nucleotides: TGTGCCAGTAGTCCTATGCGGGGGAGCTCCTACAATGAGCAGTTCTTC. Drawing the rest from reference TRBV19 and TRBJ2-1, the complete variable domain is DGGITQSPKYLFRKEGQNVTLSCEQNLNHDAMYWYRQDPGQGLRLIYYSQIVNDFQKGDIAEGYSVSREKKESFPLTVTSAQKNPTAFYLCASSPMRGSSYNEQFFGPGTRLTVL.